The source of this T cell receptor (beta chain) is a study of blood T cell repertoires in COVID-19. Study summary: COVID-19 samples from acute and convalescent phases originated in the United States, Italy and Spain. Nucleic acid was either cDNA or gDNA, and it came from T cells, B-cell-depleted T cells, or PBMCs.

Germline values: CDR1 LGHDT, CDR2 YNNKEL (reference sequence). Trimming removed 4 bases from V and 5 bases from J; junction bases left unmatched: 11. The CDR3 is 17 amino acids. Original processing notes: How many nucleated cells were present was estimated from reference gene primer amplification. This table comes from immunoSEQ multiplex PCR, and its TCRdb copy is limited to in-frame clones, with some not included. V and J calls and clone size come straight from that table; D and trimming were deduced from the DNA. The sample contains about 100,000 clones, approximately 92% of which appear only once.

Sequences were obtained from peripheral blood. This TCR was recovered from a man aged 50 to 59 with active COVID-19. The chain has TRBV3-1 (or the pseudogene TRBV3-2) and TRBJ2-7; 13 bases agree with TRBD2. CDR3 amino acids: CASSLTKGLAGANEQYF. The CDR3 DNA sequence: TGTGCCAGCAGCCTCACAAAAGGACTAGCGGGAGCTAACGAGCAGTACTTC.